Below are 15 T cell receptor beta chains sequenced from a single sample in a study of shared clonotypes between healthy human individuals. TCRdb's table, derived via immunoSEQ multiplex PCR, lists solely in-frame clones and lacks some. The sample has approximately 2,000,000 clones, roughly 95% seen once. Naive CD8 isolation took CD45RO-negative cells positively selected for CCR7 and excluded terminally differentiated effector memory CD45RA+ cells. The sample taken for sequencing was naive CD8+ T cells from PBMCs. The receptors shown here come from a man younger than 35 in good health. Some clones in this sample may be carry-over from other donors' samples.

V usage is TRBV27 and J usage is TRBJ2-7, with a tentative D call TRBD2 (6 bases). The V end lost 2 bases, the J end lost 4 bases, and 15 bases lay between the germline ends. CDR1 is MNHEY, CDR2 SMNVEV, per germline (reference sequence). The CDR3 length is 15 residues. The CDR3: CASSLQTSMGYEQYF. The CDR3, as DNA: TGTGCCAGCAGTTTACAAACTAGCATGGGGTACGAGCAGTACTTC.

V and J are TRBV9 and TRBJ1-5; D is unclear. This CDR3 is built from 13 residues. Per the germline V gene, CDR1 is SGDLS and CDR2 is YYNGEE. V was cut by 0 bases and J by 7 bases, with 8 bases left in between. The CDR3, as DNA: TGTGCCAGCAGCGTAGTCCCCGACCAGCCCCAGCATTTT. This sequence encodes CASSVVPDQPQHF.

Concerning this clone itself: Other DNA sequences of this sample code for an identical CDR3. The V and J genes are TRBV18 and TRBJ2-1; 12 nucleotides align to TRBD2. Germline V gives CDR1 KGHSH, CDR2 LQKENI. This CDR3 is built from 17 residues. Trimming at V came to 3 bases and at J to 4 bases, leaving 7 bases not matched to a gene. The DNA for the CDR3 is TGTGCCAGCTCACCCCCGGGACTAGCGGGCTCGTACAATGAGCAGTTCTTC. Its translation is CASSPPGLAGSYNEQFF.

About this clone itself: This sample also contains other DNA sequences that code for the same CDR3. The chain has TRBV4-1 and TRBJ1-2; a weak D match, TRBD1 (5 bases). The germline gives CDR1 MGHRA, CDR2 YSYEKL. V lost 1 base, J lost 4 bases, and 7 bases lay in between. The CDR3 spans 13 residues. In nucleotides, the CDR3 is TGCGCCAGCAGCCAAGTGGGGACCTATGGCTACACCTTC. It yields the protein CASSQVGTYGYTF.

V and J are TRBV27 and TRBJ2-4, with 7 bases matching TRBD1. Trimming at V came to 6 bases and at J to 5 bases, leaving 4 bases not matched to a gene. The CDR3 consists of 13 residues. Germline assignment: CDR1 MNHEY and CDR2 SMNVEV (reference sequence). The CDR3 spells CASRGDSQNIQYF. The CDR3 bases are TGTGCCAGCAGGGGGGACAGCCAAAACATTCAGTACTTC.

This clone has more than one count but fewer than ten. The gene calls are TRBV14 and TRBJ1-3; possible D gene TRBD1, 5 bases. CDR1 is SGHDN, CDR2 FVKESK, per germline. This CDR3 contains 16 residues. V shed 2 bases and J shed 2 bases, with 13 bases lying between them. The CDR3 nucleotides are TGTGCCAGCAGCCAAATACACCAGGGTCCTGGAAACACCATATATTTT. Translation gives CASSQIHQGPGNTIYF.

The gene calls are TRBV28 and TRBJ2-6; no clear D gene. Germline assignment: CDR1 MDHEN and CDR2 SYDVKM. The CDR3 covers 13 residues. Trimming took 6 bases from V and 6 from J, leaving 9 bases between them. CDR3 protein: CASSPSEANVLTF. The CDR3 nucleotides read TGTGCCAGCAGCCCCTCGGAGGCCAACGTCCTGACTTTC.

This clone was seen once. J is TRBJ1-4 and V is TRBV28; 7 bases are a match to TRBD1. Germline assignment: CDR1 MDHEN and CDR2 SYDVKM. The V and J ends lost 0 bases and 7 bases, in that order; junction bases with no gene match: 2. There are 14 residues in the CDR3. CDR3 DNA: TGTGCCAGCAGTTTATGGACAGGGTCTGAAAAACTGTTTTTT. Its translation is CASSLWTGSEKLFF.

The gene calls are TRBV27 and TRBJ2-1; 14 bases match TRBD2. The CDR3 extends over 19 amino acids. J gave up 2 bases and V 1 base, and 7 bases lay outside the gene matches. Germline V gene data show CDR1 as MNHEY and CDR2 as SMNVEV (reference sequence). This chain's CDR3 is CASSLLGLAGVAAYNEQFF. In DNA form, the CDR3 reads TGTGCCAGCAGTTTATTGGGACTAGCGGGAGTGGCAGCCTACAATGAGCAGTTCTTC.

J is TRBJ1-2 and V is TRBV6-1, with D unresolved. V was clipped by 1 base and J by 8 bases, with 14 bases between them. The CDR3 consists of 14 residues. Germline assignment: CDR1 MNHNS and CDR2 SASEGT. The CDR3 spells CASSEDRRVAGYTF. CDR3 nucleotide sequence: TGTGCCAGCAGTGAAGATCGGAGAGTCGCGGGCTACACCTTC.

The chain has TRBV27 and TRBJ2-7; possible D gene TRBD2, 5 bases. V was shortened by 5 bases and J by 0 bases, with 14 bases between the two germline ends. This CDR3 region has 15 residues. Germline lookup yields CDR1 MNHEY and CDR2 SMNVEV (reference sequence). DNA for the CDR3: TGTGCCAGCAGTCCGTTAACTGGGAGCTCCTACGAGCAGTACTTC. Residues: CASSPLTGSSYEQYF.

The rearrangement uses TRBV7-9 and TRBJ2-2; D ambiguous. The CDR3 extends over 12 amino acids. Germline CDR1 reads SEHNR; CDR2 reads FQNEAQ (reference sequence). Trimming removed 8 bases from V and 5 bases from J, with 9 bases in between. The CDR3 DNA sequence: TGTGCCAGCTTTCCCTTTACCGGGGAGCTGTTTTTT. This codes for CASFPFTGELFF.

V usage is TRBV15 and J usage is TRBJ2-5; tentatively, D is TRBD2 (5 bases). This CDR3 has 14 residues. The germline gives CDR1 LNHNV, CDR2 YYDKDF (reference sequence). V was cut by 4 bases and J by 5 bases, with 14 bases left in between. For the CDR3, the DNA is TGTGCCACCAGCATTAGGACTCAGTGGGAGACCCAGTACTTC. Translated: CATSIRTQWETQYF.

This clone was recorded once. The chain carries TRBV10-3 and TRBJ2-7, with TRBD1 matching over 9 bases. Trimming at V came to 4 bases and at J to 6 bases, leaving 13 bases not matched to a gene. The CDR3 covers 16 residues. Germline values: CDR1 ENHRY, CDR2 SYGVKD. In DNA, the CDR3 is TGTGCCATCAGTGGGGACCGGGACAGGGATTGGCTCGAGCAGTACTTC. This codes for CAISGDRDRDWLEQYF.

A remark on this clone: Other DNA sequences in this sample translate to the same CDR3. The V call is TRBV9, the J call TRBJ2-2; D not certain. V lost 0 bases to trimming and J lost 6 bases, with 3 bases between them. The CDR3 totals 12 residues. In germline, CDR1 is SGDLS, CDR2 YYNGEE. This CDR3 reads CASSVVPGELFF. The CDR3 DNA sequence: TGTGCCAGCAGCGTAGTTCCCGGGGAGCTGTTTTTT.